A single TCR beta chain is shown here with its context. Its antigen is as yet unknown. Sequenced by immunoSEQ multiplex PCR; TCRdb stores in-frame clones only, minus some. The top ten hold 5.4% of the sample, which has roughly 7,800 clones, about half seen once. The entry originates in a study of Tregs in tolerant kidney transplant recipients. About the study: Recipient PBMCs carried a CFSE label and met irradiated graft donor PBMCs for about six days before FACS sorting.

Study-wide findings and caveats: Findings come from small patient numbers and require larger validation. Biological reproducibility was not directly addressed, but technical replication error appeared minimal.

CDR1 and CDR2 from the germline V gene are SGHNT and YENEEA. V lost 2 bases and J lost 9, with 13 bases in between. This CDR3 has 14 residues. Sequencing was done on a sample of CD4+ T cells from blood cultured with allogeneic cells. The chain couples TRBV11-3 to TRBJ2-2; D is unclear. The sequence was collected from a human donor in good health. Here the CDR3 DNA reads TGTGCCAGCAGCTTATCCCCCGCGGAGAGGGAGCTGTTTTTT. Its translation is CASSLSPAERELFF.